One and the same sample provided the 6 T cell receptor beta chains below, sequenced in a study of cytomegalovirus exposure and HLA in healthy donors. PCR amplification relied on 60 Vbeta primers (plus 13 Jbeta primers). Profiling relied on immunoSEQ multiplex PCR, and the TCRdb table lists in-frame clones only, not all of them. The sample lists more than 150,000 clones; 80% to 90% were seen once. Sequencing input: PBMCs. The receptors here all came from a man between 18 and 29 years old in good health and CMV-seropositive.

The chain is built from TRBV2 and TRBJ2-5; the D is unclear. This CDR3 comprises 15 residues. V was pared by 6 bases and J by 1 base, with 15 bases between. Germline V lookup: CDR1 SNHLY, CDR2 FYNNEI. CDR3 in DNA: TGTGCCAGCAGACCTACTATAGAGGCCCAAGAGACCCAGTACTTC. This codes for CASRPTIEAQETQYF.

V gene TRBV7-9 combines with J gene TRBJ2-2, with TRBD2 matching over 8 bases. Looked up from germline, CDR1 is SEHNR and CDR2 is FQNEAQ (reference sequence). The V and J ends lost 5 bases and 3 bases, in that order; junction bases with no gene match: 5. The CDR3 is made up of 15 amino acids. The CDR3: CASSQAGADTGELFF. CDR3 nucleotides: TGTGCCAGCAGCCAAGCGGGGGCGGACACCGGGGAGCTGTTTTTT.

This clone was observed a few times. This rearrangement joins TRBV6-6 to TRBJ1-5; TRBD1 might be the D (5 bases). Germline lookup yields CDR1 MNHNY and CDR2 SVGAGI (reference sequence). This CDR3 spans 16 amino acids. V was clipped by 0 bases and J by 2 bases, with 11 bases between them. The DNA of the CDR3 is TGTGCCAGCAGTTACTCGAACCAACAGGGCAATCAGCCCCAGCATTTT. Protein: CASSYSNQQGNQPQHF.

The CDR3 spells CASSPGQGAGETQYF. In nucleotides, the CDR3 is TGTGCCAGCAGCCCGGGACAGGGGGCGGGGGAGACCCAGTACTTC. The chain uses TRBV5-4 and TRBJ2-5; 12 nucleotides align to TRBD1. CDR1 is SGHNT, CDR2 YYREEE, per germline (reference sequence). There are 15 residues in the CDR3. The J segment lost 5 bases and the V segment lost 4 bases, leaving 6 bases of the junction unmatched.

This sequence joins TRBV9 and TRBJ2-5, with 7 bases fitting TRBD1. The CDR3 extends over 15 amino acids. The V and J ends lost 4 bases and 2 bases, in that order; junction bases with no gene match: 8. Germline CDR1 reads SGDLS; CDR2 reads YYNGEE. CDR3 sequence (DNA): TGTGCCAGCAGCATGACAGGGACAGCACAAGAGACCCAGTACTTC. Encoded protein: CASSMTGTAQETQYF.

This clone was found a few times. The rearrangement joins TRBV20-1 to TRBJ2-5; D unclear. V lost 1 base to trimming and J lost 7 bases, with 4 bases between them. The CDR3 consists of 10 residues. Per the germline V gene, CDR1 is DFQATT and CDR2 is SNEGSKA (reference sequence). The CDR3 is CSARVGTQYF. The CDR3 nucleotides read TGCAGTGCTAGAGTCGGGACCCAGTACTTC.